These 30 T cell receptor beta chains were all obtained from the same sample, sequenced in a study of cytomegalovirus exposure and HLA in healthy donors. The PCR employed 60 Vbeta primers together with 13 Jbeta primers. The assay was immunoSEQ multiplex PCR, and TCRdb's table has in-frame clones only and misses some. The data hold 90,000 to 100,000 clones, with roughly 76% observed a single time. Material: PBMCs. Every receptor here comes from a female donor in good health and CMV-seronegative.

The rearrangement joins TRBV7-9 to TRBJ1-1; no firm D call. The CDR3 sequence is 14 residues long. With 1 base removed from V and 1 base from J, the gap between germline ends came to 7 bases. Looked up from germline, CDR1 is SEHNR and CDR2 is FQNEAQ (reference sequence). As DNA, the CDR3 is TGTGCCAGCAGCTTAGACGGGAAGAACACTGAAGCTTTCTTT. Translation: CASSLDGKNTEAFF.

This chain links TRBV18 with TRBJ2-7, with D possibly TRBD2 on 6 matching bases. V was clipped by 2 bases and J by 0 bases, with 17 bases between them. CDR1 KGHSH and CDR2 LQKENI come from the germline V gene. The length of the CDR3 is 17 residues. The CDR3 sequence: CASSPTEGLADSYEQYF. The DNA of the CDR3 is TGTGCCAGCTCACCAACAGAGGGGTTAGCGGACTCCTACGAGCAGTACTTC.

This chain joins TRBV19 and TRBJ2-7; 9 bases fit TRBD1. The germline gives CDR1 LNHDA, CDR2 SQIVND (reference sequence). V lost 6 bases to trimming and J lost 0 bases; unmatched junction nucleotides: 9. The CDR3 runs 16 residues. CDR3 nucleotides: TGTGCCAGTAGATCGCAGACAGGGGGAAGCTCCTACGAGCAGTACTTC. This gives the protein CASRSQTGGSSYEQYF.

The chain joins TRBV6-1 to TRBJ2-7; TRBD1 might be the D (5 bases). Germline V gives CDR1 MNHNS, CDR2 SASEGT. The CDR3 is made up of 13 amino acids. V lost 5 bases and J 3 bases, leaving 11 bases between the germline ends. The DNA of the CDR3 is TGTGCCAGCAGTTTAAATCAGGGCTACGAGCAGTACTTC. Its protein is CASSLNQGYEQYF.

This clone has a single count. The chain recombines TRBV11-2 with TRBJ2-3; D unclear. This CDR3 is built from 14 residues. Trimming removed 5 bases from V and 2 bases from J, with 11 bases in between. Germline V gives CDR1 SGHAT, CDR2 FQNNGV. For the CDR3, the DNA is TGTGCCAGCAGCCCTATGGGCTCCACAGATACGCAGTATTTT. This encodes CASSPMGSTDTQYF.

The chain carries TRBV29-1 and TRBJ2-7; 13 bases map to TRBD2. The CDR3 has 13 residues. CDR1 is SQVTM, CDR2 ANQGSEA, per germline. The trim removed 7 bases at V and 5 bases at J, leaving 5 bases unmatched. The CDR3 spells CSARLAGGHEQYF. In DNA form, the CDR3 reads TGCAGCGCACGACTAGCGGGAGGCCACGAGCAGTACTTC.

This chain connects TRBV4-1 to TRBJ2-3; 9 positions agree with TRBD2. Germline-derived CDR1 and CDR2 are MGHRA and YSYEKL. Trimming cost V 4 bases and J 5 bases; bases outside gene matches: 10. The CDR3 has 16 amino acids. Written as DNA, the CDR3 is TGCGCCAGCAGCCGTGCGGCGGGGGGGCCTGGAGATACGCAGTATTTT. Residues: CASSRAAGGPGDTQYF.

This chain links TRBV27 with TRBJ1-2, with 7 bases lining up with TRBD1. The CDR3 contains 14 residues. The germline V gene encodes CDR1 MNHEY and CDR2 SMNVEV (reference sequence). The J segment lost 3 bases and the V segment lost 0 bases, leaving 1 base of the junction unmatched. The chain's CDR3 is CASSLSGTDYGYTF. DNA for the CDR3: TGTGCCAGCAGTTTATCCGGGACAGACTATGGCTACACCTTC.

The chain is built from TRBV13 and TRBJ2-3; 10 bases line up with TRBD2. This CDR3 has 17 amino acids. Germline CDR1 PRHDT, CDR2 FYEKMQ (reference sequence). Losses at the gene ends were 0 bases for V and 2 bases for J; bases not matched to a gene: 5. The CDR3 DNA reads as TGTGCCAGCAGCTTAGGGGCTAGCGGGGGAACCACAGATACGCAGTATTTT. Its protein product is CASSLGASGGTTDTQYF.

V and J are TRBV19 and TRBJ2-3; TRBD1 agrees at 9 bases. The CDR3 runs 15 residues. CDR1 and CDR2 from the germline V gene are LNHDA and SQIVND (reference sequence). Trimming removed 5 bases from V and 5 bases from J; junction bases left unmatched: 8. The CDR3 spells CASSPGQGLGDTQYF. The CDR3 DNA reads TGTGCCAGTAGTCCAGGACAGGGGCTTGGAGATACGCAGTATTTT.

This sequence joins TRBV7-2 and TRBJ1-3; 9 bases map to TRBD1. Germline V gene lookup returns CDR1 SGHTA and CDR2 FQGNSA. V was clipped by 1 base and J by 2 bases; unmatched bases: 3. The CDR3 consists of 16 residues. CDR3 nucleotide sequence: TGTGCCAGCAGCTTAGGACAGGGGGGGCCTGGAAACACCATATATTTT. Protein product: CASSLGQGGPGNTIYF.

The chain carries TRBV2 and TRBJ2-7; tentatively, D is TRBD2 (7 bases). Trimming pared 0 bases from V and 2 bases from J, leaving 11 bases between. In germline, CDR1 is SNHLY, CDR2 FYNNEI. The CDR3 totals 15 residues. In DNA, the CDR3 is TGTGCCAGCAGTGAAGCGCGGGGGCGCGCCTACGAGCAGTACTTC. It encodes CASSEARGRAYEQYF.

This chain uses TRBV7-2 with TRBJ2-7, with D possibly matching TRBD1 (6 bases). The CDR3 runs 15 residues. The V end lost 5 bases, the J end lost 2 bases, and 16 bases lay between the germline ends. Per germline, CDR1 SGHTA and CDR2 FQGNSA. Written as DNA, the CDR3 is TGTGCCAGCAGCGGTTACTATGGACAGCCCTACGAGCAGTACTTC. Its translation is CASSGYYGQPYEQYF.

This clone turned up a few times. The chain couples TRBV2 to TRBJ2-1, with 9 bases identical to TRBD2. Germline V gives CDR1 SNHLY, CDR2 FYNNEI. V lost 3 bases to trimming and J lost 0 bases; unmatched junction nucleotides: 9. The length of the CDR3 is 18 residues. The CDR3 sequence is CASSEDGLAISSYNEQFF. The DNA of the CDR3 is TGTGCCAGCAGTGAGGACGGACTAGCGATAAGCTCCTACAATGAGCAGTTCTTC.

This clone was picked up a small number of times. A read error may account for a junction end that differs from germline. DNA of the CDR3: TGTGCTAGCAGCCCGCAACTTTGGGAAAAACTGTTTTTT. Encoded protein: CASSPQLWEKLFF. V usage is TRBV7-7 and J usage is TRBJ1-4; D unclear. CDR1 and CDR2 from the germline V gene are SSHAT and FNYEAQ (reference sequence). The CDR3 has 13 residues.

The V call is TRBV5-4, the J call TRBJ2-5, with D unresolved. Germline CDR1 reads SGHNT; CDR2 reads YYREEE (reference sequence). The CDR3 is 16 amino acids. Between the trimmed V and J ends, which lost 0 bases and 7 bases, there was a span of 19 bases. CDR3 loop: CASSLVIHGNFGTQYF. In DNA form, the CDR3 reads TGTGCCAGCAGCTTGGTAATCCACGGTAATTTCGGGACCCAGTACTTC.

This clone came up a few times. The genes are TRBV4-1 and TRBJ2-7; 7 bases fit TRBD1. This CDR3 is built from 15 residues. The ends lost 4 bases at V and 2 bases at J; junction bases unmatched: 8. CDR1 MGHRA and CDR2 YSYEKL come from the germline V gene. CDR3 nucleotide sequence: TGCGCCAGCAGCCGCGGACAGGATGGACCCTACGAGCAGTACTTC. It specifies CASSRGQDGPYEQYF.

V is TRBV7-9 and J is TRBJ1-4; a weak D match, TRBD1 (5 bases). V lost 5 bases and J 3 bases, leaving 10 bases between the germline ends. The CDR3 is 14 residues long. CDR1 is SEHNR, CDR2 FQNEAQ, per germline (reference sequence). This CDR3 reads CASSPGLSNEKLFF. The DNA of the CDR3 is TGTGCCAGCAGCCCAGGGTTGTCTAATGAAAAACTGTTTTTT.

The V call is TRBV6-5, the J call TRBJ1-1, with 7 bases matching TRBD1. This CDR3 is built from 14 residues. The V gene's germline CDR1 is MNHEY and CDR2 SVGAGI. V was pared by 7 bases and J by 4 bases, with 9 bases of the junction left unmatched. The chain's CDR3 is CASIQGGTVTEAFF. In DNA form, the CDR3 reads TGTGCCAGCATCCAAGGGGGCACGGTCACTGAAGCTTTCTTT.

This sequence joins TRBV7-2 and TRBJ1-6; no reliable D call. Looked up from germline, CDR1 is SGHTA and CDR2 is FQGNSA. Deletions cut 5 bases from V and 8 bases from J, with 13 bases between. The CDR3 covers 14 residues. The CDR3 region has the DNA TGTGCCAGCAGCCCCTTCCGGGTGGATTCACCCCTCCACTTT. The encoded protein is CASSPFRVDSPLHF.

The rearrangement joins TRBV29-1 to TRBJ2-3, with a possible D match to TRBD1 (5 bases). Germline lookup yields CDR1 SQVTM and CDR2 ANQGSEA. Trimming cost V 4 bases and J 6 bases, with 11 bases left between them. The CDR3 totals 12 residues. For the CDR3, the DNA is TGCAGCGTTGGGACACACAGGGATACGCAGTATTTT. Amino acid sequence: CSVGTHRDTQYF.

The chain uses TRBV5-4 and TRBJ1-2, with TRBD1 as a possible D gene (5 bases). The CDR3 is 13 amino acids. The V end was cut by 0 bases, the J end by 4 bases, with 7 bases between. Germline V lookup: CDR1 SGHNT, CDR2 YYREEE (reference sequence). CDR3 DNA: TGTGCCAGCAGCTTGGGGGGCACCTATGGCTACACCTTC. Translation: CASSLGGTYGYTF.

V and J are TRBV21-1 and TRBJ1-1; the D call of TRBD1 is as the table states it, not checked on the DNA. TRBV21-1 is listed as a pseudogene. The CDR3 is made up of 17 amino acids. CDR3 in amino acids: CASSKDRGRPMNTEAFF. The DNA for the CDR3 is TGTGCCAGCAGCAAAGACAGGGGCCGACCCATGAACACTGAAGCTTTCTTT.

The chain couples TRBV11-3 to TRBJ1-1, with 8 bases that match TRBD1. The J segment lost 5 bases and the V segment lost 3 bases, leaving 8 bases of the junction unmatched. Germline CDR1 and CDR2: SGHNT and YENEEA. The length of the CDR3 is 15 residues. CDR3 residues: CASSFARTGLTEAFF. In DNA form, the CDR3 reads TGTGCCAGCAGCTTTGCCCGGACAGGGTTGACTGAAGCTTTCTTT. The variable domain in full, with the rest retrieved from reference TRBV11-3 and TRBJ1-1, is EAGVVQSPRYKIIEKKQPVAFWCNPISGHNTLYWYLQNLGQGPELLIRYENEEAVDDSQLPKDRFSAERLKGVDSTLKIQPAELGDSAVYLCASSFARTGLTEAFFGQGTRLTVV.

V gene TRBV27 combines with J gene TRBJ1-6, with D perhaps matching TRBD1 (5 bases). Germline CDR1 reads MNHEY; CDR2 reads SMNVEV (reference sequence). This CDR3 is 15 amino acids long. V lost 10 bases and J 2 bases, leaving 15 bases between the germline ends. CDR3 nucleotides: TGTGCCACCGTGAGGAGGGGCCCCTATAATTCACCCCTCCACTTT. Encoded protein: CATVRRGPYNSPLHF.

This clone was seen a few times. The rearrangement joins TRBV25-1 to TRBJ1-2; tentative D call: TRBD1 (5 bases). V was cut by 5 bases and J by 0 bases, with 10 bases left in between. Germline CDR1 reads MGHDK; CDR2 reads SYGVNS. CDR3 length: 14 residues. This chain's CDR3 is CASSTGDANYGYTF. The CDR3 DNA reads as TGTGCCAGCAGTACGGGGGACGCTAACTATGGCTACACCTTC.

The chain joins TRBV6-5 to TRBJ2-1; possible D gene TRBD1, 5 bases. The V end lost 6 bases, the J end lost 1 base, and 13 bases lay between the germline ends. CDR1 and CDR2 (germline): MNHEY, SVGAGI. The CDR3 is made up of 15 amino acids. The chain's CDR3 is CASRVDSPSYNEQFF. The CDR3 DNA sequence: TGTGCCAGCAGGGTAGACAGCCCTTCCTACAATGAGCAGTTCTTC.

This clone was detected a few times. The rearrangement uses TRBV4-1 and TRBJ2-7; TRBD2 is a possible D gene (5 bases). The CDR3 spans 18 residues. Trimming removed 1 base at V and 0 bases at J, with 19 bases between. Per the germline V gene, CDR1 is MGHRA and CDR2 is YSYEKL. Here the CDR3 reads CASSQVPSDSSSSYEQYF. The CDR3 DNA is TGCGCCAGCAGCCAAGTCCCGTCGGACTCTAGCTCCTCCTACGAGCAGTACTTC.

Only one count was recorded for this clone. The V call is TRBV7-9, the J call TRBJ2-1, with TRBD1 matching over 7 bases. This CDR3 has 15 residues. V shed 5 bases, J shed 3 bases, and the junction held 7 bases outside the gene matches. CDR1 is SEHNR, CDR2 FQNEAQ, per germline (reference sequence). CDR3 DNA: TGTGCCAGCAGCACCCGGACAGGTGACTACAATGAGCAGTTCTTC. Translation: CASSTRTGDYNEQFF. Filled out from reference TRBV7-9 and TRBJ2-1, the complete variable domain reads DTGVSQNPRHKITKRGQNVTFRCDPISEHNRLYWYRQTLGQGPEFLTYFQNEAQLEKSRLLSDRFSAERPKGSFSTLEIQRTEQGDSAMYLCASSTRTGDYNEQFFGPGTRLTVL.

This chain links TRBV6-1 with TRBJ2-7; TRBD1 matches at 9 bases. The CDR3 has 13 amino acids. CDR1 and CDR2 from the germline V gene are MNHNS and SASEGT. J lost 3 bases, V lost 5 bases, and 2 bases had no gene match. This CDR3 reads CASSWTGDYEQYF. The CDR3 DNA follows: TGTGCCAGCAGTTGGACAGGGGACTACGAGCAGTACTTC.